The 3 T cell receptor beta chains below come from one sample, sequenced in a study of blood T cell repertoires in COVID-19. TCRdb's copy holds only in-frame clones and misses some; the assay was immunoSEQ multiplex PCR. Of around 480,000 clones listed, about nine tenths are singletons. Material for sequencing was peripheral blood. All receptors come from a woman aged 45-65 years with COVID-19, enrolled during active disease.

The chain combines TRBV30 with TRBJ1-6, with a tentative D call TRBD1 (5 bases). CDR1 and CDR2 (germline): GTSNPN, SVGIG (reference sequence). The germline V and J ends were trimmed by 3 bases and 3 bases, with 9 bases remaining between them. CDR3 length: 14 residues. CDR3 nucleotides: TGTGCCTGGAGAGGGGTGTTCTATAATTCACCCCTCCACTTT. It codes for CAWRGVFYNSPLHF.

This chain connects TRBV6-1 to TRBJ1-1; D might be TRBD1 (6 bases). CDR1 and CDR2 from the germline V gene are MNHNS and SASEGT. The V gene lost 3 bases and the J gene lost 9 bases, with 17 bases spanning the gap. CDR3 size: 14 residues. CDR3 coding DNA: TGTGCCAGCAGTGATGGGTACAGGGTCGGTAAAGCTTTCTTT. Encoded protein: CASSDGYRVGKAFF.

This clone was observed once. The J gene is TRBJ2-1, the V gene TRBV5-1; 9 bases align to TRBD1. Per the germline V gene, CDR1 is SGHRS and CDR2 is YFSETQ. The CDR3 has 17 amino acids. Unmatched junction bases numbered 11, after V lost 0 bases and J lost 7 bases. As DNA, the CDR3 is TGCGCCAGCAGCTTGGTAATAACGGACAGGGGTGGGAATGAGCAGTTCTTC. It translates to CASSLVITDRGGNEQFF.